This is a list of T cell receptor beta chains from one sample in a study of technical replicates of blood from a handful of donors. Profiled with immunoSEQ multiplex PCR; TCRdb holds only in-frame clones, not every one. The sample has some 77,000 clones, about 93% seen once. Material for sequencing was T cells isolated from PBMCs. The receptors here all came from a human donor in good health. Each CDR3 is given with its conserved first and last residue. Fields, in order: V gene, J gene, CDR3 protein.

v_call: TRBV4-3; j_call: TRBJ1-2; cdr3_aa: CASSQDQGAGYGYTF
v_call: TRBV2; j_call: TRBJ2-1; cdr3_aa: CASSPMALYNEQFF
v_call: TRBV11-3; j_call: TRBJ2-1; cdr3_aa: CASSLDANNEQFF
v_call: TRBV7-3; j_call: TRBJ2-3; cdr3_aa: CASSYGRGTDTQYF
v_call: TRBV5-1; j_call: TRBJ2-1; cdr3_aa: CASSFTSGMYNEQFF
v_call: TRBV2; j_call: TRBJ2-5; cdr3_aa: CASRAGSETQYF
v_call: TRBV6-5; j_call: TRBJ2-2; cdr3_aa: CASSSAGQGRTGELFF
v_call: TRBV7-2; j_call: TRBJ2-7; cdr3_aa: CASNLQGSDYYEQYF
v_call: TRBV6-1; j_call: TRBJ2-7; cdr3_aa: CASSVGTGAYEQYF
v_call: TRBV7-9; j_call: TRBJ2-7; cdr3_aa: CASSSYEQYF
v_call: TRBV4-3; j_call: TRBJ2-1; cdr3_aa: CASSMGLAYNEQFF
v_call: TRBV14; j_call: TRBJ1-2; cdr3_aa: CASSQVSGFGGYTF
v_call: TRBV4-3; j_call: TRBJ2-2; cdr3_aa: CASSQGLAGGTGELFF
v_call: TRBV27; j_call: TRBJ1-5; cdr3_aa: CASARDNSNQPQHF
v_call: TRBV6-5; j_call: TRBJ2-1; cdr3_aa: CASSSTGVHEQFF
v_call: TRBV27; j_call: TRBJ1-2; cdr3_aa: CASSPLQGGNYGYTF
v_call: TRBV7-9; j_call: TRBJ2-1; cdr3_aa: CATGQGAWNEQFF
v_call: TRBV6-5; j_call: TRBJ1-1; cdr3_aa: CASSSGQGNTEAFF
v_call: TRBV7-9; j_call: TRBJ2-1; cdr3_aa: CASSFGLAGSPYNEQFF
v_call: TRBV7-2; j_call: TRBJ1-2; cdr3_aa: CASSLEPGYYGYTF
v_call: TRBV2; j_call: TRBJ2-7; cdr3_aa: CASSEGSGNPYEQYF
v_call: TRBV5-1; j_call: TRBJ2-7; cdr3_aa: CASSSLISYEQYF
v_call: TRBV5-5; j_call: TRBJ2-1; cdr3_aa: CASSLGLSSYNEQFF
v_call: TRBV29-1; j_call: TRBJ1-2; cdr3_aa: CSARQAYGYTF
v_call: TRBV6-5; j_call: TRBJ1-5; cdr3_aa: CASSLTVVGQPQHF
v_call: TRBV27; j_call: TRBJ1-5; cdr3_aa: CASSPGTHQPQHF
v_call: TRBV28; j_call: TRBJ2-1; cdr3_aa: CASIITSGAYNEQFF
v_call: TRBV5-3; j_call: TRBJ1-1; cdr3_aa: CARSPKTGHEAFF
v_call: TRBV18; j_call: TRBJ1-4; cdr3_aa: CASSPNSATNEKLFF
v_call: TRBV4-1; j_call: TRBJ2-7; cdr3_aa: CASSQGETHEQYF
v_call: TRBV7-2; j_call: TRBJ2-1; cdr3_aa: CASGTGARLAEQFF
v_call: TRBV27; j_call: TRBJ2-1; cdr3_aa: CASSLRDEQFF
v_call: TRBV2; j_call: TRBJ1-2; cdr3_aa: CASTVPGQGTYGYTF
v_call: TRBV2; j_call: TRBJ2-3; cdr3_aa: CASRTTSGFQYF
v_call: TRBV10-1; j_call: TRBJ2-7; cdr3_aa: CATLQQGSFLYEQYF
v_call: TRBV29-1; j_call: TRBJ1-2; cdr3_aa: CSVGGGESYTF
v_call: TRBV29-1; j_call: TRBJ2-7; cdr3_aa: CSVEGGDSSYEQYF
v_call: TRBV10-3; j_call: TRBJ2-7; cdr3_aa: CAATTGGASYEQYF
v_call: TRBV18; j_call: TRBJ2-3; cdr3_aa: CASSPPRGSTDTQYF
v_call: TRBV6-1; j_call: TRBJ1-2; cdr3_aa: CASISALGGYGYTF
v_call: TRBV2; j_call: TRBJ2-1; cdr3_aa: CASMDGRARDEQFF
v_call: TRBV11-3; j_call: TRBJ2-1; cdr3_aa: CASSLVTSGSKQFF
v_call: TRBV27; j_call: TRBJ1-6; cdr3_aa: CASSFLQAHNSPLHF
v_call: TRBV9; j_call: TRBJ1-4; cdr3_aa: CASKIPTTNEKLFF
v_call: TRBV7-3; j_call: TRBJ1-1; cdr3_aa: CASSRGTGGRVSTEAFF
v_call: TRBV14; j_call: TRBJ1-2; cdr3_aa: CASSPQGYGYTF
v_call: TRBV6-5; j_call: TRBJ2-7; cdr3_aa: CASSYGGSAYEQYF
v_call: TRBV10-3; j_call: TRBJ1-3; cdr3_aa: CAINPDRPGNTIYF